This T cell receptor beta chain was profiled in a study of shared clonotypes between healthy human individuals. Study context: The donor group consisted of two women and a few men, aged 18 to 49.

The protocol was immunoSEQ multiplex PCR, while the TCRdb copy is restricted to in-frame clones and leaves out a portion. The table lists millions of clones, 85% to 95% of them singletons. Study-wide results and limits: Clonotype sharing among donors was expected to depend on sequencing depth.

Division of CD4+ cells produced a CD45RA+ naive subset and a CD45RA-negative memory subset. The V gene lost 4 bases and the J gene lost 7 bases, with 14 bases spanning the gap. Germline V lookup: CDR1 SGHDT, CDR2 YYEEEE. The CDR3 spans 14 residues. In the case of this clone: The antigen is unknown.

The chain carries TRBV5-6 and TRBJ2-2; no clear D gene. The sequencing input was naive CD4+ T cells from PBMCs. Documented subset: CD45RA+ positively selected. The sequence derives from a man younger than 35 in good health. Some clones in this sample may be carry-over from other donors' samples. CDR3 protein: CASSPILGVGELFF. The CDR3 DNA is TGTGCCAGCAGCCCCATACTCGGAGTCGGGGAGCTGTTTTTT.